The 16 T cell receptor beta chains reported below all come from one sample, sequenced in a study of blood T cell repertoires in COVID-19. Measured with immunoSEQ multiplex PCR; TCRdb has only the in-frame clones, and not every one. This table has 75,000 to 95,000 clones, approximately 85% appearing once. The source material was peripheral blood. Receptors were obtained from a human donor in a cohort sampled during active COVID-19.

As DNA, the CDR3 is TGTGCCAGCGTGGCCGGGGCCTACGAGCAGTACTTC. This sequence encodes CASVAGAYEQYF. The J gene is TRBJ2-7, the V gene TRBV6-5; weak D call: TRBD2 (5 bases). The CDR3 extends over 12 amino acids. The germline V gene has CDR1 MNHEY and CDR2 SVGAGI. Trimming cost V 8 bases and J 2 bases, with 10 bases left between them.

The V and J genes are TRBV5-1 and TRBJ2-7; TRBD1 aligns across 10 bases. The CDR3 has 15 residues. Trimming took 4 bases from V and 3 from J; bases not matched to a gene: 7. Germline CDR1 and CDR2: SGHRS and YFSETQ. The CDR3 DNA sequence: TGCGCCAGCAGCCACGGACAGGGGGGCGACTACGAGCAGTACTTC. Translating it yields CASSHGQGGDYEQYF. Looking up the rest from reference TRBV5-1 and TRBJ2-7 gives the full variable domain: KAGVTQTPRYLIKTRGQQVTLSCSPISGHRSVSWYQQTPGQGLQFLFEYFSETQRNKGNFPGRFSGRQFSNSRSEMNVSTLELGDSALYLCASSHGQGGDYEQYFGPGTRLTVT.

J is TRBJ1-1 and V is TRBV4-1; D perhaps matches TRBD1 (5 bases). The CDR3 runs 11 residues. V gave up 8 bases and J gave up 7 bases, with 11 bases separating them. Germline assignment: CDR1 MGHRA and CDR2 YSYEKL. Written as DNA, the CDR3 is TGCGCCAGCCCATCGGGGGGTGAAGCTTTCTTT. This sequence encodes CASPSGGEAFF.

The chain has TRBV24-1 and TRBJ2-5; 8 bases line up with TRBD1. The trim removed 7 bases at V and 5 bases at J, leaving 8 bases unmatched. Germline lookup yields CDR1 KGHDR and CDR2 SFDVKD. The length of the CDR3 is 14 residues. For the CDR3, the DNA is TGTGCCACCAGCCCCGGACAGGGTGTGGAGACCCAGTACTTC. Encoded protein: CATSPGQGVETQYF.

The chain is built from TRBV6-2 or TRBV6-3 and TRBJ1-1; a weak D match, TRBD1 (6 bases). CDR3 length equals 18 residues. Deletions cut 0 bases from V and 0 bases from J, with 17 bases between. Germline values: CDR1 MNHEY, CDR2 SVGEGT. The chain's CDR3 is CASSYSPGVTIMNTEAFF. DNA for the CDR3: TGTGCCAGCAGTTACTCCCCAGGGGTGACGATAATGAACACTGAAGCTTTCTTT.

This chain connects TRBV25-1 to TRBJ2-2; D not certain. Trimming shortened V by 3 bases and J by 2 bases, and 10 bases separated the two germline ends. CDR1 is MGHDK and CDR2 is SYGVNS in the germline V gene. CDR3 length equals 15 residues. The CDR3 here is CASSDSVTNTGELFF. The CDR3 DNA is TGTGCCAGCAGTGACAGCGTTACAAACACCGGGGAGCTGTTTTTT.

This chain connects TRBV9 to TRBJ1-3, with D possibly matching TRBD1 (5 bases). The V gene lost 0 bases and the J gene lost 2 bases, with 12 bases spanning the gap. This CDR3 has 16 residues. Germline-derived CDR1 and CDR2 are SGDLS and YYNGEE. CDR3 protein: CASSVGGVGAGNTIYF. The CDR3 DNA is TGTGCCAGCAGCGTAGGGGGGGTAGGAGCTGGAAACACCATATATTTT.

Worth noting for this clone: One junction end does not reproduce the germline sequence, and a read error may be involved. The CDR3 loop is CASSQRRSGGLHF. CDR3 nucleotides: TGTGCCAGCAGCCAAAGGAGGTCGGGGGGGCTGCACTTC. This chain links TRBV3-1 (or the pseudogene TRBV3-2) with TRBJ2-7, with 8 bases matching TRBD2. CDR3 length equals 13 residues. The germline V gene has CDR1 LGHDT and CDR2 YNNKEL (reference sequence).

The rearrangement links TRBV5-1 to TRBJ1-4, with TRBD1 matching 8 bases. The J segment lost 4 bases and the V segment lost 2 bases, leaving 10 bases of the junction unmatched. Germline values: CDR1 SGHRS, CDR2 YFSETQ. This CDR3 is built from 17 residues. CDR3 DNA sequence: TGCGCCAGCAGCTTAGGGCAGGGGGCAAACGGTAATGAAAAACTGTTTTTT. This translates into CASSLGQGANGNEKLFF.

V and J are TRBV7-9 and TRBJ2-7; TRBD1 might be the D (9 bases). CDR1 SEHNR and CDR2 FQNEAQ come from the germline V gene (reference sequence). The CDR3 has 17 amino acids. The V end lost 5 bases, the J end lost 2 bases, and 22 bases lay between the germline ends. The CDR3 DNA reads as TGTGCCAGCAGCCCCCTACAGGGGGCGGGGGGAACCTACGAGCAGTACTTC. Amino acids: CASSPLQGAGGTYEQYF. Full variable domain (remainder filled in from reference TRBV7-9 and TRBJ2-7): DTGVSQNPRHKITKRGQNVTFRCDPISEHNRLYWYRQTLGQGPEFLTYFQNEAQLEKSRLLSDRFSAERPKGSFSTLEIQRTEQGDSAMYLCASSPLQGAGGTYEQYFGPGTRLTVT.

This clone was seen more than once but under ten times. The CDR3 DNA follows: TGTGCCAGCAGGAAGACAGCCTCAGGGGTCTATGGCTACACCTTC. The encoded protein is CASRKTASGVYGYTF. The chain is built from TRBV3-1 (or the pseudogene TRBV3-2) and TRBJ1-2, with D perhaps TRBD1 (6 bases). Trimming pared 6 bases from V and 4 bases from J, leaving 18 bases between. The CDR3 loop spans 15 amino acids. Germline CDR1 reads LGHDT; CDR2 reads YNNKEL (reference sequence).

V is TRBV19 and J is TRBJ1-5; the match to TRBD1 covers 7 bases. Germline V gene data show CDR1 as LNHDA and CDR2 as SQIVND (reference sequence). This CDR3 contains 17 residues. The trim removed 5 bases at V and 6 bases at J, leaving 16 bases unmatched. CDR3 sequence reads: CASSFGQVLGYGQPQHF. The CDR3 coding sequence is TGTGCCAGTAGTTTTGGACAGGTCCTAGGTTACGGTCAGCCCCAGCATTTT.

This clone turned up a few times. The rearrangement uses TRBV3-1 (or the pseudogene TRBV3-2) and TRBJ1-1; TRBD1 aligns across 7 bases. Germline CDR1 and CDR2: LGHDT and YNNKEL (reference sequence). The CDR3 has 13 amino acids. V shed 3 bases, J shed 7 bases, and the junction held 5 bases outside the gene matches. The DNA for the CDR3 is TGTGCCAGCAGCCAGCAGACAGGGAATGAAGCTTTCTTT. This encodes CASSQQTGNEAFF.

The V call is TRBV2, the J call TRBJ1-2, with D uncertain. The CDR3 is 11 residues long. Germline V lookup: CDR1 SNHLY, CDR2 FYNNEI. V lost 7 bases and J 1 base, leaving 4 bases between the germline ends. The CDR3 spells CASTVNYGYTF. The DNA of the CDR3 is TGTGCCAGCACCGTTAACTATGGCTACACCTTC.

This clone was found a few times. The CDR3 loop reads CASSWTFGEQYF. Here the CDR3 DNA reads TGTGCCAGCAGTTGGACTTTTGGCGAGCAGTACTTC. This chain joins TRBV6-1 and TRBJ2-7; weak D call: TRBD2 (5 bases). V dropped 5 bases and J dropped 6 bases, with 11 bases sitting between them. Germline V gives CDR1 MNHNS, CDR2 SASEGT. There are 12 residues in the CDR3.

This clone was seen only once. This rearrangement joins TRBV7-3 to TRBJ2-3, with 8 bases that match TRBD2. Germline V gene lookup returns CDR1 SGHTA and CDR2 FQGTGA. This CDR3 is 16 amino acids long. After removal of 2 bases from V and 2 bases from J, the junction contained 6 bases not matched to a gene. The CDR3 coding sequence is TGTGCCAGCAGCTTAGTTAGCGGGGCCACCACAGATACGCAGTATTTT. This sequence encodes CASSLVSGATTDTQYF.